Here is one TCR beta chain with its context. Its specificity is unknown. The sample belongs to a study of response to subunit inactivated influenza vaccine. TCRdb processed the RT-PCR reads anew with MiXCR; each CDR3 protein has one entry. The table lists a few hundred thousand distinct CDR3 sequences, around 13% of them singletons. The germline V and J ends were trimmed by 8 bases and 0 bases, with 22 bases remaining between them. Germline CDR1 is SNHLY and CDR2 is FYNNEI. This CDR3 contains 18 residues. Study-wide results and caveats: The authors offered the suggestion that each seasonal influenza vaccination recruits few new T cells.

The origin of this receptor is a man aged 50 or older who received an inactivated influenza vaccine. The V gene is TRBV2, the J gene TRBJ1-4; D possibly corresponds to TRBD1 (6 bases). The sequences come from PBMCs from blood, collected approximately 13 days after vaccination. The CDR3 DNA sequence: TGTGCCAGCTTAGGGGAAAGCAGGGGACTCTCAACTAATGAAAAACTGTTTTTT. Translating it yields CASLGESRGLSTNEKLFF.